A selection of T cell receptor beta chains follows, all from one sample in a study of shared clonotypes between healthy human individuals. The method was immunoSEQ multiplex PCR; TCRdb's version includes in-frame clones alone and lacks a portion of them. Here the sample spans approximately 1,500,000 clones, around 97% being singletons. Sequencing was performed on naive CD4+ T cells sorted from blood. The receptors originated from a man aged 30 to 39 in good health. Both conserved end residues are part of each CDR3. A D gene is named only where the DNA matches it firmly. Only some rows state a clone size, as once, few, many or a class for expanded clones.

v_call	d_call	j_call	clone_size	cdr3_nt	cdr3_aa
TRBV6-5	TRBD1	TRBJ2-7	.	TGTGCCAGCAGAATGGGACAGCAAACCTCCTACGAGCAGTACTTC	CASRMGQQTSYEQYF
TRBV15	.	TRBJ1-2	.	TGTGCCACCAGCGAATACGCACAGGGTCCTAACTATGGCTACACCTTC	CATSEYAQGPNYGYTF
TRBV28	TRBD2	TRBJ2-4	.	TGTGCCAGCAGTCCACCTGGACTAGCGGGAACGTACATTCAGTACTTC	CASSPPGLAGTYIQYF
TRBV11-2	.	TRBJ2-7	.	TGTGCCAGCAGCTTAGTTCGGGGATCCTACGAGCAGTACTTC	CASSLVRGSYEQYF
TRBV1	.	TRBJ2-1	.	TGCACCAGCAGTCTTCCCGGGACCGGAGGGAATGAGCAGTTCTTC	CTSSLPGTGGNEQFF
TRBV5-8	TRBD1	TRBJ2-1	.	TGTGCCAGCAGCTTGGCCTGGGACAGGGAGAGGAATGAGCAGTTCTTC	CASSLAWDRERNEQFF
TRBV7-8	.	TRBJ2-7	.	TGTGCCAGTGTCCAGATCCACTCCTACGAGCAGTACTTC	CASVQIHSYEQYF
TRBV5-1	.	TRBJ2-3	once	TGCGCCAGCCATGAGGCAGATACGCAGTATTTT	CASHEADTQYF
TRBV14	TRBD2	TRBJ2-7	.	TGTGCCAGCAGCCGAAGACTAGCGGGATCAAACGAGCAGTACTTC	CASSRRLAGSNEQYF
TRBV12-5	TRBD1	TRBJ1-1	.	TGTGCTAGTGGCAGCTCTGGGACAGTGAACACTGAAGCTTTCTTT	CASGSSGTVNTEAFF
TRBV11-2	TRBD2	TRBJ2-5	.	TGTGCCAGCAGCTCACTCAGGAGCGGGGGGACCCAGTACTTC	CASSSLRSGGTQYF
TRBV4-3	TRBD2	TRBJ2-7	.	TGCGCCAGCAGCCAATATCATGGGACTAGCGGGAGGGCCGGGGAGCAGTACTTC	CASSQYHGTSGRAGEQYF
TRBV2	.	TRBJ1-2	.	TGTGCCAGCAGGAGGACTGAAATCTATGGCTACACCTTC	CASRRTEIYGYTF
TRBV2	TRBD2	TRBJ2-1	.	TGTGCCAGCAGTGTCGGACTAGCGTTCAATGAGCAGTTCTTC	CASSVGLAFNEQFF
TRBV18	.	TRBJ1-3	.	TGTGCCAGCTCACCGTCCTTCGAACTTTTCGACTCTGGAAACACCATATATTTT	CASSPSFELFDSGNTIYF
TRBV25-1	TRBD1	TRBJ2-4	.	TGTGCCAGCAGTGATCCAGGACAGGGGGCCGCGGGGAACATTCAGTACTTC	CASSDPGQGAAGNIQYF
TRBV5-6	TRBD2	TRBJ2-3	.	TGTGCCAGCAGCTTCAAGCGGGGGAGCACAGATACGCAGTATTTT	CASSFKRGSTDTQYF
TRBV11-1	.	TRBJ2-4	.	TGTGCCAGCAGCTCGACTGGAGCCAAAAACATTCAGTACTTC	CASSSTGAKNIQYF
TRBV28	TRBD1	TRBJ2-5	few	TGTGCTGACAGGGGGACCTTGAGAGAGACCCAGTACTTC	CADRGTLRETQYF
TRBV5-4	TRBD2	TRBJ2-3	.	TGTGCCAGCAGCTCGGTAGCGGGAGGCCCAGATACGCAGTATTTT	CASSSVAGGPDTQYF